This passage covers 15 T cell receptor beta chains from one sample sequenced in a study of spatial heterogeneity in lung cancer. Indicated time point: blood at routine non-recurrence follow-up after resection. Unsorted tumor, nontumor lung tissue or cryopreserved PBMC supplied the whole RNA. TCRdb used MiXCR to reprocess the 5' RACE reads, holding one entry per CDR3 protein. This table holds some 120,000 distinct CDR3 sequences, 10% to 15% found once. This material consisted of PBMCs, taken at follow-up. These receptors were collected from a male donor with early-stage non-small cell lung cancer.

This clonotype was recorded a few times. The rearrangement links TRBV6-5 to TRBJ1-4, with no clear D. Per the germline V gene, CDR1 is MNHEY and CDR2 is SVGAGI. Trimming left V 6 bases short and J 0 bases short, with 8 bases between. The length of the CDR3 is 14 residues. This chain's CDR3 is CASRTSATNEKLFF. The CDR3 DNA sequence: TGTGCCAGCAGGACCTCTGCAACTAATGAAAAACTGTTTTTT.

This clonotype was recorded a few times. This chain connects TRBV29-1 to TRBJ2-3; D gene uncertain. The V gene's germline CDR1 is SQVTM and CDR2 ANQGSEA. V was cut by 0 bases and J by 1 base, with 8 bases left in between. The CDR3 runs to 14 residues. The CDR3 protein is CSVEDSAGTDTQYF. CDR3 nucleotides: TGCAGCGTTGAAGATTCAGCCGGCACAGATACGCAGTATTTT.

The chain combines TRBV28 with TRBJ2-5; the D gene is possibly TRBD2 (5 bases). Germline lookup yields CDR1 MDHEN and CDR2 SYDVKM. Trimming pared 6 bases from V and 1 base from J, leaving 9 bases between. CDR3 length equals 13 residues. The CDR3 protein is CASRVDSQETQYF. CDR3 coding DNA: TGTGCCAGCAGGGTGGACTCCCAAGAGACCCAGTACTTC.

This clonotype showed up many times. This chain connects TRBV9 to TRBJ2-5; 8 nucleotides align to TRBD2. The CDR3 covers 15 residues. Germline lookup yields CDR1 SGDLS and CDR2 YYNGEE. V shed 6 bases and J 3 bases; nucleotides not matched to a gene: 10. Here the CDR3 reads CASTSSGGYEETQYF. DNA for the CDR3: TGTGCCAGCACCTCATCGGGAGGGTACGAAGAGACCCAGTACTTC. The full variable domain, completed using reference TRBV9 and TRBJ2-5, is DSGVTQTPKHLITATGQRVTLRCSPRSGDLSVYWYQQSLDQGLQFLIQYYNGEERAKGNILERFSAQQFPDLHSELNLSSLELGDSALYFCASTSSGGYEETQYFGPGTRLLVL.

CDR3 amino acids: CASSQNVQSSYNSPLHF. For the CDR3, the DNA is TGTGCCAGCAGCCAAAACGTACAGAGCTCCTATAATTCACCCCTCCACTTT. The J gene is TRBJ1-6, the V gene TRBV4-2; no definite D call. V was clipped by 2 bases and J by 0 bases, with 11 bases between them. The CDR3 is 17 amino acids. In germline, CDR1 is LGHNA, CDR2 YNFKEQ.

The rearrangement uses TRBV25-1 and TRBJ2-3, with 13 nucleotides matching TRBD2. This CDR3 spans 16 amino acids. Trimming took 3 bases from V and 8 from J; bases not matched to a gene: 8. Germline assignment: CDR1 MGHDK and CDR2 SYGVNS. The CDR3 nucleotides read TGTGCCAGCAGTGACTACTGGACTAGCGGGAGCGGTACGCAGTATTTT. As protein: CASSDYWTSGSGTQYF. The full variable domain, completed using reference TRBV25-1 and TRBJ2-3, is EADIYQTPRYLVIGTGKKITLECSQTMGHDKMYWYQQDPGMELHLIHYSYGVNSTEKGDLSSESTVSRIRTEHFPLTLESARPSHTSQYLCASSDYWTSGSGTQYFGPGTRLTVL.

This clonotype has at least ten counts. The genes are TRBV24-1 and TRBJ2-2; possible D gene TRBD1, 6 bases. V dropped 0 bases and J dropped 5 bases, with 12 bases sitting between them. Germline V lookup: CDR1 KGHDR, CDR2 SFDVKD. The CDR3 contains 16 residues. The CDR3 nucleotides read TGTGCCACCAGTGATTTGGACAACAGGGATACCGGGGAGCTGTTTTTT. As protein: CATSDLDNRDTGELFF.

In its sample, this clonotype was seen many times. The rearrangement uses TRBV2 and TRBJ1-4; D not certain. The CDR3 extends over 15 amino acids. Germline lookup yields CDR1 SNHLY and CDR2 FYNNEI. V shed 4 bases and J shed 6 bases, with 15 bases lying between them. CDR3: CASSGLGGIYEKLFF. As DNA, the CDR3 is TGTGCCAGCAGTGGCCTGGGTGGAATCTATGAAAAACTGTTTTTT.

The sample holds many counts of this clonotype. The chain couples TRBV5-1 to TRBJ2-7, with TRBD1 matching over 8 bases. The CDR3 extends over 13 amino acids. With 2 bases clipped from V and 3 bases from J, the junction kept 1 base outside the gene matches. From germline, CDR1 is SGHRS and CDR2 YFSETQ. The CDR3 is CASSFDRGYEQYF. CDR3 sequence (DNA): TGCGCCAGCAGCTTCGACAGGGGCTACGAGCAGTACTTC.

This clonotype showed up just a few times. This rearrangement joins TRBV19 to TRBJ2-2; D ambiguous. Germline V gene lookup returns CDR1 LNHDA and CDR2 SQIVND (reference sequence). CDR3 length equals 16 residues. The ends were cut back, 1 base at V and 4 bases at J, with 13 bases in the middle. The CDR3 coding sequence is TGTGCCAGTAGTATAGTTTCACCCAGGAGCACCGGGGAGCTGTTTTTT. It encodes CASSIVSPRSTGELFF. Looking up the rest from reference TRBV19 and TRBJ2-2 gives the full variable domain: DGGITQSPKYLFRKEGQNVTLSCEQNLNHDAMYWYRQDPGQGLRLIYYSQIVNDFQKGDIAEGYSVSREKKESFPLTVTSAQKNPTAFYLCASSIVSPRSTGELFFGEGSRLTVL.

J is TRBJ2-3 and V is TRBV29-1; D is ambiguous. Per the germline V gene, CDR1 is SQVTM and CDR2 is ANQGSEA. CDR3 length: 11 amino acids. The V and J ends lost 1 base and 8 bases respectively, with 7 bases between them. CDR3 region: CSVEVGFTQYF. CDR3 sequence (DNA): TGCAGCGTTGAAGTTGGTTTTACGCAGTATTTT.

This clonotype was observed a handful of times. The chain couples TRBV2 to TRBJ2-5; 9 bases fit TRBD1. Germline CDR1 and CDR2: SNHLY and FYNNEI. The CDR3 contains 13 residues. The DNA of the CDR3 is TGTGCTTCCCAGAGGGGACAGGGTGAGACCCAGTACTTC. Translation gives CASQRGQGETQYF.

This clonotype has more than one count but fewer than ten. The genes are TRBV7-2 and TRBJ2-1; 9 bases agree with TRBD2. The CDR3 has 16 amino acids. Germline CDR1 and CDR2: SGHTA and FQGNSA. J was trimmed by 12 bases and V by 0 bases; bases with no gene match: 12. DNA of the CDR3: TGTGCCAGCAGCTTAGCACCCGGCGGGGGGGCCTCGAGGCAGTTCTTC. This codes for CASSLAPGGGASRQFF.

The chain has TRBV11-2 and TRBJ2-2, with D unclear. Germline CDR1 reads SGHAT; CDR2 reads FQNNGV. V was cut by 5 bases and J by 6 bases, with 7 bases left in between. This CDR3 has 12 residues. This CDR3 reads CASSPLPGELFF. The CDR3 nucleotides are TGTGCCAGCAGCCCCCTCCCCGGGGAGCTGTTTTTT.

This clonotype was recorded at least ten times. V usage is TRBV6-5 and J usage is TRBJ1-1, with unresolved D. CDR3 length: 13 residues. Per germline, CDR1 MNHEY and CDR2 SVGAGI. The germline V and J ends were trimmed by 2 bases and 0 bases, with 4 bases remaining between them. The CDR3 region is CASSYRVNTEAFF. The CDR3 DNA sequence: TGTGCCAGCAGTTACAGGGTGAACACTGAAGCTTTCTTT.